What follows is one TCR beta chain and its context. Its specificity is not known. The CDR3 covers 15 residues. The J segment lost 4 bases and the V segment lost 4 bases, leaving 7 bases of the junction unmatched. The germline gives CDR1 MGHRA, CDR2 YSYEKL. The CDR3 regions of TCR beta were amplified from RNA transcripts. HTBI primers drove first-round RT-PCR of the TCR CDR3. TCRdb passed the multiplex PCR reads through MiXCR, listing each CDR3 protein once. This sample yields 550,000 to 850,000 distinct CDR3 sequences, of which about 17% are seen a single time; around 15% belongs to the top ten. This specimen belongs to a study of T cells in Graves' hyperthyroidism and ophthalmopathy. Study results and limitations: Blood samples included most of the expanded thyroid clonotypes exceeding 0.001.

This TCR came from a woman in her 50s with Graves' hyperthyroidism that later progressed to Graves' ophthalmopathy. Sequenced input: blood. This chain joins TRBV4-1 and TRBJ2-5, with 9 positions matching TRBD1. The DNA of the CDR3 is TGCGCCAGCAGCCTTCCGACAGGGGGACGAGAGACCCAGTACTTC. This translates into CASSLPTGGRETQYF.